The clone carrying this TCR beta chain was recorded many times. Its antigen is as yet unknown. This CDR3 has 15 amino acids. Germline V gives CDR1 MGHRA, CDR2 YSYEKL. With 4 bases removed from V and 2 bases from J, the gap between germline ends came to 15 bases. The data originate from a study of T cells in Graves' hyperthyroidism and ophthalmopathy. Study results and limitations: A median about 7 months before onset, the model predicted ophthalmopathy. Also found in blood were most expanded thyroid clonotypes above 0.001.

The CDR3 regions of TCR beta were amplified from RNA transcripts. In the first-round RT-PCR of the TCR CDR3, the HTBI primer set was used. One entry per CDR3 protein results from TCRdb running MiXCR on the multiplex PCR reads. Of around 340,000 distinct CDR3 sequences in the sample, about a sixth were seen once. Duration under 3 months, a NOSPECS grade of at least 4, and a Clinical Activity Score of at least 3 characterized the ophthalmopathy patients. Uncontrolled infection, other autoimmune disease, pregnancy or lactation excluded patients. Sequencing input: blood. V gene TRBV4-1 combines with J gene TRBJ2-7; the D gene is possibly TRBD2 (6 bases). The origin of this receptor is a woman aged 40 to 50 with Graves' ophthalmopathy. The CDR3 DNA reads TGCGCCAGCAGCCTCCTGGCTAGCGATACCTACGAGCAGTACTTC. Protein sequence: CASSLLASDTYEQYF.